Sequencing of this T cell receptor (beta chain) was carried out in a study of persistence of HIV-infected CD4 T cells. Points from the study as a whole: TCRbeta richness was lower in CMV- and Gag-responding cells than in anti-CD3/anti-CD28-responding cells. Degenerate expanded CDR3beta sequences were enriched among CMV- and Gag-responding cells. Bulk TCR data could not be restricted to HIV-1-infected CMV-responding cells.

Sequencing used immunoSEQ version 4 in survey mode. Produced via immunoSEQ multiplex PCR; TCRdb's table is partial and in-frame only. The table lists around 35,000 clones, roughly 89% of them singletons. V was clipped by 6 bases and J by 2 bases, with 9 bases between them. Germline values: CDR1 LNHDA, CDR2 SQIVND (reference sequence). The CDR3 length is 13 residues. Cells were stimulated nonspecifically with anti-CD3/anti-CD28 magnetic beads. Sorting selected CD4+ T cells upregulating both CD40 ligand and CD69. Suppressive ART was started during chronic HIV-1 infection in these adults. Notes on this clone: Its antigen is not identified.

Source: CD4+ T cells sorted from PBMCs after approximately 20-hour stimulation, taken from a patient who received antiretroviral therapy. The chain links TRBV19 to TRBJ2-3; D is uncertain. This sequence was found in an adult man with HIV who was CMV-seropositive. CDR3: CASRDPFTDTQYF. CDR3 nucleotide sequence: TGTGCCAGTAGGGACCCCTTCACAGATACGCAGTATTTT.